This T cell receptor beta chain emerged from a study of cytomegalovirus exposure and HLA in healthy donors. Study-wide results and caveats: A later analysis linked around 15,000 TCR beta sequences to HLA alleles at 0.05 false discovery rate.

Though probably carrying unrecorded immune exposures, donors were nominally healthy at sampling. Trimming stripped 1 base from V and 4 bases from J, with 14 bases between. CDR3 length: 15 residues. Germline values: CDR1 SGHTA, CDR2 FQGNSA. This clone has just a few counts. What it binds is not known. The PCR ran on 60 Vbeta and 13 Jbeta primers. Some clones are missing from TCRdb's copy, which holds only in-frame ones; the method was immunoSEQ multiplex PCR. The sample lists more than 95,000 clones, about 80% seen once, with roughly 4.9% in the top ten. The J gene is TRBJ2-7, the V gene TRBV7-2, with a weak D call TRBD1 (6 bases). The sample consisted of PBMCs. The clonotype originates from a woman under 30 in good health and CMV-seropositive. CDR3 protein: CASSLVSGQRYEQYF. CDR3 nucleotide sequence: TGTGCCAGCAGCTTAGTAAGCGGACAGAGATACGAGCAGTACTTC.